This TCR beta chain was obtained from a study of blood T cells in healthy people across ages. Whole-study findings and limits: Whereas aged donors had fewer naive CD4+ cells, long-lived donors had more of them and higher diversity. Possibly confounding the expanded clonotype changes was the fact that donor CMV status was unknown.

This clonotype was detected a few times. What it binds is unknown. A second roughly 6 to 12 cycle PCR used barcoded and J-beta primers. Each CDR3 protein is one row after TCRdb ran MiXCR on the 5' RACE reads. The sample contains about 1 million distinct CDR3 sequences, around 45% of which appear only once. Between the trimmed V and J ends, which lost 6 bases and 5 bases, there was a span of 17 bases. This CDR3 contains 13 residues. Germline values: CDR1 DFQATT, CDR2 SNEGSKA (reference sequence). V and J are TRBV20-1 and TRBJ2-7; weak D call: TRBD1 (5 bases). The source material was blood. This clonotype was sampled from a woman aged 55-75 years in good health. CDR3 sequence (DNA): TGCAGTGCCGTGGACATCGACGGCCACGAGCAGTACTTC. Its translation: CSAVDIDGHEQYF.